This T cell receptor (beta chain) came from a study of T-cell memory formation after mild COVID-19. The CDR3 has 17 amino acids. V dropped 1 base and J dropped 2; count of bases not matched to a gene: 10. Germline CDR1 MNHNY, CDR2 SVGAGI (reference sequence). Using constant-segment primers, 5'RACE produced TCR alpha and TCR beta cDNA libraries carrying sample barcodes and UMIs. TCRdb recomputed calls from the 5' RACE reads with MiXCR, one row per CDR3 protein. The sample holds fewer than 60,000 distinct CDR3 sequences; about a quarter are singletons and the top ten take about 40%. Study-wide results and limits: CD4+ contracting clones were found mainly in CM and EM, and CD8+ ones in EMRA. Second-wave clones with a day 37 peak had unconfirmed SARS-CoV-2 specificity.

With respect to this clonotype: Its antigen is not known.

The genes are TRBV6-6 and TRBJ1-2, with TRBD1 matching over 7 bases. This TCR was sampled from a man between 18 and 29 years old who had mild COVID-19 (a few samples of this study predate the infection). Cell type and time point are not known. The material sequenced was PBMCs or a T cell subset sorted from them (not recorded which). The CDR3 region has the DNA TGTGCCAGCAGTTACTGGTCTGGGGGGACAGCGAACTATGGCTACACCTTC. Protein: CASSYWSGGTANYGYTF.